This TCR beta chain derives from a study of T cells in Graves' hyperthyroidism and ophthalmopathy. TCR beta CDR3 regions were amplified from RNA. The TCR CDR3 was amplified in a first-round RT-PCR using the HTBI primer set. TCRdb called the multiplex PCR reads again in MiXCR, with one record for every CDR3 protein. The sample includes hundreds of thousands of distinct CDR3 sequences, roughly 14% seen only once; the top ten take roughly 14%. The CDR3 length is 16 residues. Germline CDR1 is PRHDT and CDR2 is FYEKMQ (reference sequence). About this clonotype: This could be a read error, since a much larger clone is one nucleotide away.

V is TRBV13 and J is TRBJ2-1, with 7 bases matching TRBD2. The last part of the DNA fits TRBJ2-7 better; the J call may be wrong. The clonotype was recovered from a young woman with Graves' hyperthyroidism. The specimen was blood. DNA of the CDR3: TGTGCCAGCAGCTTACTAGTGGGAGGGCCCTACAATGAGCAGTACTTC. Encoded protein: CASSLLVGGPYNEQYF.